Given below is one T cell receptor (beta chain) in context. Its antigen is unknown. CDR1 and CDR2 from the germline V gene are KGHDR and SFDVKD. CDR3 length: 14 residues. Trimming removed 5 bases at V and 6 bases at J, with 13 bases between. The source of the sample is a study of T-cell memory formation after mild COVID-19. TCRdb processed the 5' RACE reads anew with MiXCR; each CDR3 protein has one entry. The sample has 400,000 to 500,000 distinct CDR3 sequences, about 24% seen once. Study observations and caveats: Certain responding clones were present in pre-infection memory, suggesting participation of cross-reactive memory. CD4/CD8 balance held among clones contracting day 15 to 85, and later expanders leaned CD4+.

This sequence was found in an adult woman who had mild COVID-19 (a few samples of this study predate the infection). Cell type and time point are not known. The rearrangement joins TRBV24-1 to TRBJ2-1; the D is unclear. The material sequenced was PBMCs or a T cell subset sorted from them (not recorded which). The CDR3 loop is CATSAAAASNEQFF. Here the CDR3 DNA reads TGTGCCACCAGTGCCGCGGCTGCTTCCAATGAGCAGTTCTTC.